A single sample is the source of the 26 T cell receptor beta chains below, sequenced in a study of CD8+CD57+ T cells in acquired aplastic anemia. Template material for TCR beta VDJ and CDR3 profiling consisted of genomic DNA. Each CDR3 protein is one row after TCRdb ran MiXCR on the reads. This repertoire shows some 70,000 distinct CDR3 sequences, around half found once; its top ten account for about 9%. The material sequenced was sorted CD4+, CD8+, or CD8+CD57+ T cells (not recorded which) from PBMCs. The receptors here all came from a human donor in good health, serving as a control.

The chain couples TRBV20-1 to TRBJ2-5; tentatively, D is TRBD2 (5 bases). V lost 3 bases to trimming and J lost 5 bases, with 13 bases between them. Germline values: CDR1 DFQATT, CDR2 SNEGSKA (reference sequence). The CDR3 runs to 13 residues. The CDR3 DNA follows: TGCAGTGCTAGTACGCCTAGCAGCGAGACCCAGTACTTC. Translating it yields CSASTPSSETQYF.

V is TRBV5-1 and J is TRBJ2-5, with D uncertain. The CDR3 totals 9 residues. Per germline, CDR1 SGHRS and CDR2 YFSETQ. Trimming took off 5 bases at V and 5 bases at J, with 1 base between the two ends. CDR3 DNA: TGCGCCAGCAGGGAGACCCAGTACTTC. Residues: CASRETQYF.

This clonotype appeared many times. The rearrangement links TRBV3-1 to TRBJ2-1, with unresolved D. The CDR3 contains 16 residues. V was shortened by 0 bases and J by 0 bases, with 9 bases between the two germline ends. Germline V gene sequence: CDR1 LGHDT, CDR2 YNNKEL (reference sequence). As DNA, the CDR3 is TGTGCCAGCAGCCAAGAATCCAGGTTCTCCTACAATGAGCAGTTCTTC. It translates to CASSQESRFSYNEQFF.

Only a few counts were recorded for this clonotype. CDR3: CASSFSRGRNEKLFF. In DNA, the CDR3 is TGTGCCAGCAGTTTTTCAAGGGGGCGAAATGAAAAACTGTTTTTT. V gene TRBV27 combines with J gene TRBJ1-4; 7 nucleotides match TRBD1. The CDR3 covers 15 residues. Germline lookup yields CDR1 MNHEY and CDR2 SMNVEV (reference sequence). V lost 3 bases to trimming and J lost 5 bases; unmatched junction nucleotides: 6.

This clonotype has ten or more counts. This sequence joins TRBV6-1 and TRBJ2-3; weak D call: TRBD2 (6 bases). The CDR3 is 15 amino acids. Germline V gene lookup returns CDR1 MNHNS and CDR2 SASEGT. Trimming stripped 6 bases from V and 0 bases from J, with 13 bases between. The CDR3 DNA sequence: TGTGCCAGCAGGGGGGGAAAATACAGCACAGATACGCAGTATTTT. This sequence encodes CASRGGKYSTDTQYF.

The chain joins TRBV15 to TRBJ1-2, with D perhaps TRBD1 (6 bases). The CDR3 is made up of 16 amino acids. The V gene lost 0 bases and the J gene lost 4 bases, with 15 bases spanning the gap. Germline loops: CDR1 LNHNV, CDR2 YYDKDF (reference sequence). The CDR3 loop reads CATSRDREDSVYGYTF. The CDR3 nucleotides read TGTGCCACCAGCAGAGATAGGGAGGACAGCGTCTATGGCTACACCTTC. Complete variable domain (other parts from reference TRBV15 and TRBJ1-2): DAMVIQNPRYQVTQFGKPVTLSCSQTLNHNVMYWYQQKSSQAPKLLFHYYDKDFNNEADTPDNFQSRRPNTSFCFLDIRSPGLGDTAMYLCATSRDREDSVYGYTFGSGTRLTVV.

This clonotype was counted many times. The chain employs TRBV6-5 and TRBJ1-6; TRBD1 agrees at 7 bases. V lost 3 bases and J lost 9; bases outside the gene matches: 8. Per the germline V gene, CDR1 is MNHEY and CDR2 is SVGAGI. The CDR3 contains 15 residues. CDR3 coding DNA: TGTGCCAGCAGTTATTTTGGGGGACAGACTTCACCCCTCCACTTT. Its protein product is CASSYFGGQTSPLHF.

This clonotype came up many times. This CDR3 reads CASSSRGFADYGYTF. In DNA, the CDR3 is TGTGCCAGCAGCTCCAGGGGGTTCGCCGACTATGGCTACACCTTC. The chain has TRBV5-4 and TRBJ1-2; 7 positions match TRBD1. Trimming at V came to 3 bases and at J to 3 bases, leaving 8 bases not matched to a gene. The germline V gene has CDR1 SGHNT and CDR2 YYREEE (reference sequence). This CDR3 spans 15 amino acids.

The table lists this clonotype with many counts. V usage is TRBV2 and J usage is TRBJ1-5, with D unresolved. Germline V gives CDR1 SNHLY, CDR2 FYNNEI. V lost 1 base, J lost 8 bases, and 12 bases lay in between. The CDR3 contains 14 residues. DNA for the CDR3: TGTGCCAGCAGTGAAGACCGTAGTTGGGAGCCCCAGCATTTT. Its protein product is CASSEDRSWEPQHF.

This clonotype was counted many times. The genes are TRBV2 and TRBJ2-1; D gene unclear. The ends were cut back, 6 bases at V and 0 bases at J, with 12 bases in the middle. Germline CDR1 reads SNHLY; CDR2 reads FYNNEI. This CDR3 contains 15 residues. CDR3 DNA sequence: TGTGCCAGCAGCGACGGCTTAAACTCCTACAATGAGCAGTTCTTC. Its protein is CASSDGLNSYNEQFF.

The chain carries TRBV19 and TRBJ2-2, with D unclear. This CDR3 comprises 15 residues. Germline loops: CDR1 LNHDA, CDR2 SQIVND (reference sequence). The V and J ends lost 9 bases and 3 bases respectively, with 17 bases between them. Here the CDR3 reads CASSVNLGYTGELFF. The CDR3 bases are TGTGCCAGCAGTGTTAATTTGGGGTACACCGGGGAGCTGTTTTTT. Filled out from reference TRBV19 and TRBJ2-2, the complete variable domain reads DGGITQSPKYLFRKEGQNVTLSCEQNLNHDAMYWYRQDPGQGLRLIYYSQIVNDFQKGDIAEGYSVSREKKESFPLTVTSAQKNPTAFYLCASSVNLGYTGELFFGEGSRLTVL.

The rearrangement links TRBV27 to TRBJ2-2, with D possibly being TRBD1 (7 bases). The CDR3 is 15 amino acids. The V and J ends lost 5 bases and 4 bases respectively, with 14 bases between them. Germline V gene sequence: CDR1 MNHEY, CDR2 SMNVEV (reference sequence). This CDR3 is CASSPGGRVTGELFF. The CDR3 bases are TGTGCCAGCAGTCCAGGGGGGCGGGTCACCGGGGAGCTGTTTTTT.

This CDR3 reads CATSRDEGGALHF. Here the CDR3 DNA reads TGTGCCACCAGCAGAGATGAGGGTGGGGCCCTCCACTTT. V usage is TRBV15 and J usage is TRBJ1-6, with no clear D. CDR3 length equals 13 residues. V was cut by 0 bases and J by 14 bases, with 11 bases left in between. The germline V gene has CDR1 LNHNV and CDR2 YYDKDF (reference sequence).

The genes are TRBV5-1 and TRBJ2-3; D is possibly TRBD2 (5 bases). V was shortened by 4 bases and J by 2 bases, with 8 bases between the two germline ends. Germline V gives CDR1 SGHRS, CDR2 YFSETQ. CDR3 size: 13 residues. CDR3 protein: CASSRGFTDTQYF. In nucleotides, the CDR3 is TGCGCCAGCAGCCGAGGGTTCACAGATACGCAGTATTTT.

The chain employs TRBV24-1 and TRBJ2-5, with TRBD1 matching over 7 bases. This CDR3 comprises 16 residues. Germline loops: CDR1 KGHDR, CDR2 SFDVKD. The V and J ends lost 0 bases and 3 bases, in that order; junction bases with no gene match: 6. CDR3 residues: CATSDLGSGTEETQYF. The CDR3 DNA reads TGTGCCACCAGTGATTTGGGATCCGGGACAGAAGAGACCCAGTACTTC.

This clonotype is deemed medium-sized. V and J are TRBV20-1 and TRBJ1-1; 7 nucleotides agree with TRBD1. This CDR3 is 13 amino acids long. Germline CDR1 is DFQATT and CDR2 is SNEGSKA (reference sequence). Here the CDR3 reads CSIRGRVDVEAFF. The DNA for the CDR3 is TGCAGCATTAGGGGGCGGGTGGACGTCGAAGCTTTCTTT.

The CDR3 is CASSPFRGSDEQFF. The CDR3 DNA is TGTGCCAGTAGTCCCTTCCGGGGATCAGATGAGCAGTTCTTC. V usage is TRBV19 and J usage is TRBJ2-1; perhaps TRBD2 as D (5 bases). Germline lookup yields CDR1 LNHDA and CDR2 SQIVND (reference sequence). The V end was cut by 5 bases, the J end by 8 bases, with 16 bases between. This CDR3 region has 14 residues.

The rearrangement links TRBV3-1 to TRBJ2-5, with 7 bases that match TRBD2. This CDR3 contains 15 residues. The ends lost 3 bases at V and 5 bases at J; junction bases unmatched: 9. Germline CDR1 is LGHDT and CDR2 is YNNKEL (reference sequence). As DNA, the CDR3 is TGTGCCAGCAGCCATAAGTGGGAGGGGTTGGAGACCCAGTACTTC. Translating gives CASSHKWEGLETQYF.

V usage is TRBV29-1 and J usage is TRBJ2-4, with 11 bases lining up with TRBD1. V gave up 6 bases and J gave up 5 bases; unmatched junction bases: 3. Germline V CDR1 and CDR2: SQVTM, ANQGSEA. This CDR3 has 13 residues. The CDR3 nucleotides read TGCAGCGTAGGACAGGGGGCTGAAAACATTCAGTACTTC. Encoded protein: CSVGQGAENIQYF.

This clonotype showed up just a few times. This chain links TRBV7-2 with TRBJ2-3; the match to TRBD1 covers 9 bases. The CDR3 is 16 amino acids. Germline CDR1 and CDR2: SGHTA and FQGNSA. J lost 0 bases, V lost 0 bases, and 1 base had no gene match. The CDR3 protein is CASSLAGTGSTDTQYF. As DNA, the CDR3 is TGTGCCAGCAGCTTAGCTGGGACAGGGAGCACAGATACGCAGTATTTT. Together with reference TRBV7-2 and TRBJ2-3, the CDR3 gives the full variable domain: GAGVSQSPSNKVTEKGKDVELRCDPISGHTALYWYRQSLGQGLEFLIYFQGNSAPDKSGLPSDRFSAERTGGSVSTLTIQRTQQEDSAVYLCASSLAGTGSTDTQYFGPGTRLTVL.

The chain uses TRBV5-4 and TRBJ1-1; no firm D call. CDR3 length: 13 residues. The germline gives CDR1 SGHNT, CDR2 YYREEE (reference sequence). Between the trimmed V and J ends, which lost 4 bases and 4 bases, there was a span of 11 bases. For the CDR3, the DNA is TGTGCCAGCAGCCAGGACTTGAGCACTGAAGCTTTCTTT. This sequence encodes CASSQDLSTEAFF.

This chain links TRBV7-3 with TRBJ2-5, with 9 nucleotides matching TRBD2. This CDR3 contains 14 residues. V gave up 5 bases and J gave up 2 bases; unmatched junction bases: 3. CDR1 is SGHTA and CDR2 is FQGTGA in the germline V gene. CDR3 residues: CASSGAGGQETQYF. Here the CDR3 DNA reads TGTGCCAGCAGCGGAGCGGGGGGACAAGAGACCCAGTACTTC. The variable domain in full, with the rest retrieved from reference TRBV7-3 and TRBJ2-5, is GAGVSQTPSNKVTEKGKYVELRCDPISGHTALYWYRQSLGQGPEFLIYFQGTGAADDSGLPNDRFFAVRPEGSVSTLKIQRTERGDSAVYLCASSGAGGQETQYFGPGTRLLVL.

This clonotype was seen at least ten times. J is TRBJ1-2 and V is TRBV19; D perhaps matches TRBD1 (5 bases). This CDR3 is built from 14 residues. From germline, CDR1 is LNHDA and CDR2 SQIVND (reference sequence). V was shortened by 6 bases and J by 8 bases, with 19 bases between the two germline ends. Here the CDR3 DNA reads TGTGCCAGTAGCTTGGGGCGCCTACCCGCCGGCTACACCTTC. Translation: CASSLGRLPAGYTF.

This clonotype has at least ten counts. J is TRBJ2-7 and V is TRBV7-9; D is perhaps TRBD1 (5 bases). Germline assignment: CDR1 SEHNR and CDR2 FQNEAQ (reference sequence). The length of the CDR3 is 13 residues. V shed 6 bases and J shed 2 bases, with 11 bases lying between them. For the CDR3, the DNA is TGTGCCAGCAGGAAGGGGTTGGCCTACGAGCAGTACTTC. Its protein is CASRKGLAYEQYF.

This clonotype has just a few counts. The gene calls are TRBV12-3 or TRBV12-4 and TRBJ2-7; a weak D match, TRBD1 (5 bases). The CDR3 runs 13 residues. Trimming stripped 1 base from V and 3 bases from J, with 7 bases between. The CDR3 protein is CASSLGQSYEQYF. The CDR3 nucleotides read TGTGCCAGCAGTTTAGGACAGAGCTACGAGCAGTACTTC.

The V gene is TRBV7-9, the J gene TRBJ1-6; D might be TRBD1 (6 bases). The CDR3 is 15 residues long. V lost 1 base and J lost 7, with 11 bases in between. Germline V lookup: CDR1 SEHNR, CDR2 FQNEAQ (reference sequence). The CDR3 nucleotides read TGTGCCAGCAGCTTAGGACAGGTCCAGAATTCACCCCTCCACTTT. It specifies CASSLGQVQNSPLHF.